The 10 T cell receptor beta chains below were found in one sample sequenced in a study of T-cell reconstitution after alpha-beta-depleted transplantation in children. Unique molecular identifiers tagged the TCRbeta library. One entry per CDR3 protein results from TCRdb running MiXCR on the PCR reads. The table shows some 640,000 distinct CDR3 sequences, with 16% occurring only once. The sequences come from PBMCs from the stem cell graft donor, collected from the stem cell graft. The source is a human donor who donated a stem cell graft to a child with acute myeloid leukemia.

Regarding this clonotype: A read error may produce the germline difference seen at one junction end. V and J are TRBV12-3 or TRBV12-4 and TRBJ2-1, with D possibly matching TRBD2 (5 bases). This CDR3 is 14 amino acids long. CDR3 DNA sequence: TGTGCCAGCAGTCGAGGGTCCTCCTACAATGACCAGTTCTTC. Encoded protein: CASSRGSSYNDQFF.

CDR3 sequence (DNA): TGTGCCAGCACCGAGGGGGTGGGCGGCTACACCTTC. This gives the protein CASTEGVGGYTF. V gene TRBV25-1 combines with J gene TRBJ1-2; the D gene is possibly TRBD1 (6 bases). CDR1 and CDR2 (germline): MGHDK, SYGVNS. V shed 7 bases and J shed 8 bases, with 14 bases lying between them. The CDR3 runs 12 residues.

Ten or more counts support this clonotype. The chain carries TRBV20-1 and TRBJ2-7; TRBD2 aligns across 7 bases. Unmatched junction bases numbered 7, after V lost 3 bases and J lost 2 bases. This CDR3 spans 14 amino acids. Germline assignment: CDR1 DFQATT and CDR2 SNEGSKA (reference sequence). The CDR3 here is CSASSLAAPYEQYF. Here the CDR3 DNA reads TGCAGTGCTAGTTCCCTAGCGGCCCCCTACGAGCAGTACTTC.

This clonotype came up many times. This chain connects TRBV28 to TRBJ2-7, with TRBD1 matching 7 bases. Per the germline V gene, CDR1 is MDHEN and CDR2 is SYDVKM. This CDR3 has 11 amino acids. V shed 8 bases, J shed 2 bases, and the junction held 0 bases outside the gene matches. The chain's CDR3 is CASDRAYEQYV. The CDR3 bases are TGTGCCAGCGACAGGGCCTACGAGCAGTACGTC.

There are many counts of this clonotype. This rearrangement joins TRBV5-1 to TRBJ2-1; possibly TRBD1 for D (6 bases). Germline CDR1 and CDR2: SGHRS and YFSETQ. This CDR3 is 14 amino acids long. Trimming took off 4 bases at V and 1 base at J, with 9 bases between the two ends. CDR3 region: CASSAQGSYNEQFF. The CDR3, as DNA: TGCGCCAGCAGCGCACAGGGATCCTACAATGAGCAGTTCTTC.

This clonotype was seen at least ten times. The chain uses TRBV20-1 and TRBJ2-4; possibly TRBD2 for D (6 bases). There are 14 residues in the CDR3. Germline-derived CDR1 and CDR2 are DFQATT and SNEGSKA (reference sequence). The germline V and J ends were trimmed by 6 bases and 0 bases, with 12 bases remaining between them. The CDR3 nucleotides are TGCAGTGCCCCGGGGGAACTAGCCAAAAACATTCAGTACTTC. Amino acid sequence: CSAPGELAKNIQYF.

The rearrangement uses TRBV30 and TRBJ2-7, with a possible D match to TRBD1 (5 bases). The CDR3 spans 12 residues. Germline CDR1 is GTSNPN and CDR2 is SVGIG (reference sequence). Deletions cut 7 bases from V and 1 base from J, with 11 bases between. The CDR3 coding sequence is TGTGCCTCCCAAGACAGATCCTACGAGCAGTACTTC. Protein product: CASQDRSYEQYF.

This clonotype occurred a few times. CDR3 loop: CASSSGGANEQFF. For the CDR3, the DNA is TGTGCCAGCAGCAGCGGGGGGGCCAATGAGCAGTTCTTC. The chain has TRBV11-3 and TRBJ2-1; 10 nucleotides line up with TRBD2. This CDR3 is 13 amino acids long. CDR1 and CDR2 (germline): SGHNT, YENEEA. V shed 5 bases, J shed 6 bases, and the junction held 1 base outside the gene matches. Full variable domain (outside the CDR3, taken from reference TRBV11-3 and TRBJ2-1): EAGVVQSPRYKIIEKKQPVAFWCNPISGHNTLYWYLQNLGQGPELLIRYENEEAVDDSQLPKDRFSAERLKGVDSTLKIQPAELGDSAVYLCASSSGGANEQFFGPGTRLTVL.

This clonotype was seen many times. CDR3 loop: CASSSGASGGYEQYF. The CDR3 DNA reads TGTGCCAGCAGCTCAGGGGCTAGCGGGGGGTACGAGCAGTACTTC. The rearrangement joins TRBV7-6 to TRBJ2-7; 11 bases are shared with TRBD2. CDR1 and CDR2 from the germline V gene are SGHVS and FNYEAQ. V gave up 4 bases and J gave up 4 bases; unmatched junction bases: 6. The CDR3 is made up of 15 amino acids.

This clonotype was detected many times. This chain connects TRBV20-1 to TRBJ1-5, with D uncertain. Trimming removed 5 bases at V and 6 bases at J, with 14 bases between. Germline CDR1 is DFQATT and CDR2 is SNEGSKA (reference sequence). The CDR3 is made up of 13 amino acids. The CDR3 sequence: CSARARGSQPQHF. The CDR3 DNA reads TGCAGTGCTCGGGCCCGAGGGAGTCAGCCCCAGCATTTT.